Each of the 22 T cell receptor beta chains below was sequenced from the same sample in a study of human T cells and chemical hapten exposure. As to time point: pre-sensitization, week 0. Treatment noted: therapeutic diphenylcyclopropenone sensitization with weekly scalp DPC. TCRdb re-analysed the RACE reads in MiXCR, keeping a single row per CDR3 protein. The sample carries fewer than 350,000 distinct CDR3 sequences, around 7.3% recorded once. The source material was whole blood, sampled in connection with sensitization to the hapten diphenylcyclopropenone (DPC). These receptors came from a man aged 18 to 30 with alopecia areata. Some clones in this sample may be carry-over from other donors' samples.

CDR3 sequence: CASSYRDRGSGELFF. Written as DNA, the CDR3 is TGTGCCAGCAGTTACCGGGACAGGGGTTCCGGGGAGCTGTTTTTT. The chain employs TRBV6-5 and TRBJ2-2; the match to TRBD1 covers 10 bases. V dropped 2 bases and J dropped 6; count of bases not matched to a gene: 3. The CDR3 has 15 amino acids. The germline V gene encodes CDR1 MNHEY and CDR2 SVGAGI.

The chain uses TRBV24-1 and TRBJ2-7; D remains ambiguous. This CDR3 comprises 14 residues. V lost 3 bases and J lost 7, with 15 bases in between. Germline CDR1 and CDR2: KGHDR and SFDVKD. The CDR3 DNA reads as TGTGCCACCAGTGATAACCCACCTAGGGATGAGCAGTACGTC. Translated: CATSDNPPRDEQYV.

The rearrangement joins TRBV27 to TRBJ1-1, with D maybe TRBD1 (5 bases). From germline, CDR1 is MNHEY and CDR2 SMNVEV (reference sequence). The CDR3 totals 15 residues. V lost 4 bases and J 4 bases, leaving 16 bases between the germline ends. CDR3 amino acids: CASSSPRVYGTEAFF. DNA for the CDR3: TGTGCCAGCAGTTCCCCCAGGGTTTATGGCACTGAAGCTTTCTTT.

There are a few counts of this clonotype. The rearrangement uses TRBV3-1 and TRBJ1-2; tentatively, D is TRBD1 (6 bases). This CDR3 contains 14 residues. Per germline, CDR1 LGHDT and CDR2 YNNKEL (reference sequence). With 1 base removed from V and 5 bases from J, the gap between germline ends came to 11 bases. CDR3 loop: CASSQARGRYGYTF. For the CDR3, the DNA is TGTGCCAGCAGCCAAGCCAGGGGTCGGTATGGCTACACCTTC.

J is TRBJ2-1 and V is TRBV5-1; D uncertain. This CDR3 region has 15 residues. Trimming stripped 0 bases from V and 0 bases from J, with 7 bases between. Per germline, CDR1 SGHRS and CDR2 YFSETQ. CDR3 region: CASSLAPNSYNEQFF. The DNA of the CDR3 is TGCGCCAGCAGCTTGGCCCCGAACTCCTACAATGAGCAGTTCTTC.

Many counts were recorded for this clonotype. The chain has TRBV19 and TRBJ2-1; D uncertain. Germline CDR1 is LNHDA and CDR2 is SQIVND (reference sequence). The V gene lost 3 bases and the J gene lost 5 bases, with 14 bases spanning the gap. This CDR3 contains 15 residues. CDR3 residues: CASSIGNLWDNEQFF. CDR3 coding DNA: TGTGCCAGTAGTATTGGGAACCTATGGGACAATGAGCAGTTCTTC.

The rearrangement uses TRBV2 and TRBJ2-7, with D possibly TRBD1 on 6 matching bases. The CDR3 covers 12 residues. The V gene's germline CDR1 is SNHLY and CDR2 FYNNEI. Trimming shortened V by 9 bases and J by 6 bases, and 15 bases separated the two germline ends. CDR3 nucleotide sequence: TGTGCCAGTCACCACAGGGCCTCCGAGCAGTACTTC. It codes for CASHHRASEQYF.

V gene TRBV7-2 combines with J gene TRBJ1-6, with 8 bases that match TRBD1. The length of the CDR3 is 21 residues. The germline CDR1 and CDR2 sequences are SGHTA and FQGNSA. Unmatched junction bases numbered 27, after V lost 4 bases and J lost 10 bases. The CDR3 DNA sequence: TGTGCCAGCAGCTCCCCCGCACTGCGGTGGCAACCAGGGGGCCGGGAGTCACCCCTCCACTTT. Translated: CASSSPALRWQPGGRESPLHF. The full variable domain, its missing parts supplied by reference TRBV7-2 and TRBJ1-6, is GAGVSQSPSNKVTEKGKDVELRCDPISGHTALYWYRQSLGQGLEFLIYFQGNSAPDKSGLPSDRFSAERTGGSVSTLTIQRTQQEDSAVYLCASSSPALRWQPGGRESPLHFGNGTRLTVT.

In this sample, this clonotype turned up a few times. The chain joins TRBV3-1 to TRBJ2-5; a weak D match, TRBD1 (6 bases). Germline assignment: CDR1 LGHDT and CDR2 YNNKEL (reference sequence). V was trimmed by 4 bases and J by 1 base, leaving 10 bases between them. The CDR3 runs 14 residues. The CDR3 nucleotides read TGTGCCAGCAGCCCCACGGACAGCCAAGAGACCCAGTACTTC. It translates to CASSPTDSQETQYF.

This clonotype was picked up a small number of times. The gene calls are TRBV7-9 and TRBJ2-3, with 9 bases matching TRBD1. Germline V gene lookup returns CDR1 SEHNR and CDR2 FQNEAQ (reference sequence). The CDR3 spans 16 residues. The V segment lost 5 bases and the J segment 3 bases; nucleotides outside the gene matches: 9. The CDR3 spells CASSPRGGQGTDTQYF. In DNA form, the CDR3 reads TGTGCCAGCAGCCCCCGAGGTGGACAGGGGACAGATACGCAGTATTTT.

This chain joins TRBV5-1 and TRBJ1-1; 12 bases align to TRBD1. V was pared by 6 bases and J by 5 bases, with 14 bases of the junction left unmatched. This CDR3 has 17 residues. Germline V CDR1 and CDR2: SGHRS, YFSETQ. The CDR3, as DNA: TGCGCCAGCACTCTGTCCGGGACAGGGGGCTGGGGGACTGAAGCTTTCTTT. This codes for CASTLSGTGGWGTEAFF.

In this sample, this clonotype turned up many times. J is TRBJ1-2 and V is TRBV7-2; D unclear. V gave up 1 base and J gave up 1 base, with 10 bases separating them. Germline values: CDR1 SGHTA, CDR2 FQGNSA. The CDR3 consists of 15 residues. This CDR3 reads CASSLDPTINYGYTF. DNA for the CDR3: TGTGCCAGCAGCTTAGACCCTACTATTAACTATGGCTACACCTTC.

This chain uses TRBV5-1 with TRBJ1-1; 10 nucleotides align to TRBD1. The V gene's germline CDR1 is SGHRS and CDR2 YFSETQ. CDR3 size: 15 residues. V trimming: 4 bases; J trimming: 5 bases; junction bases outside the gene matches: 8. In DNA, the CDR3 is TGCGCCAGCAGCCCCTCGACAGGGGGCGAAACTGAAGCTTTCTTT. Translating it yields CASSPSTGGETEAFF.

This clonotype was seen a few times. The V call is TRBV6-2 or TRBV6-3, the J call TRBJ1-1; D ambiguous. The V gene lost 7 bases and the J gene lost 6 bases, with 18 bases spanning the gap. CDR3 size: 14 residues. From germline, CDR1 is MNHEY and CDR2 SVGEGT. The CDR3 sequence: CASTRETSDSEAFF. CDR3 coding DNA: TGTGCCAGCACCCGGGAGACCTCAGACTCTGAAGCTTTCTTT.

The chain has TRBV7-2 and TRBJ2-4; possibly TRBD1 for D (5 bases). The CDR3 is 15 residues long. The germline gives CDR1 SGHTA, CDR2 FQGNSA. Trimming removed 1 base from V and 1 base from J, with 8 bases in between. The CDR3 region is CASSLVGQAKNIQYF. CDR3 nucleotide sequence: TGTGCCAGCAGCTTAGTGGGGCAGGCCAAAAACATTCAGTACTTC.

This clonotype has more than one count but fewer than ten. The chain joins TRBV4-2 to TRBJ2-5; 8 positions match TRBD2. Germline trimming cut 4 bases from V and 2 bases from J; bases unmatched to any gene: 6. The CDR3 totals 15 residues. Germline V gives CDR1 LGHNA, CDR2 YNFKEQ. CDR3 nucleotides: TGTGCCAGCAGCCGAACTAGCGGACTACAAGAGACCCAGTACTTC. Amino acids: CASSRTSGLQETQYF.

The chain employs TRBV7-6 and TRBJ1-6, with 7 bases fitting TRBD1. V lost 5 bases, J lost 7 bases, and 8 bases stayed unmatched. The germline V gene encodes CDR1 SGHVS and CDR2 FNYEAQ. The CDR3 has 15 amino acids. The CDR3 coding sequence is TGTGCCAGCAGCGGGTACAGGGGTCAGAATTCACCCCTCCACTTT. Protein product: CASSGYRGQNSPLHF.

Points on this clonotype: With a much larger clone just one base away, this may be a read error. The chain carries TRBV28 and TRBJ1-4; D is perhaps TRBD1 (5 bases). The germline V gene encodes CDR1 MDHEN and CDR2 SYDVKM. The CDR3 consists of 15 residues. The CDR3 region is CASSLAGRANGKLFF. CDR3 sequence (DNA): TGTGCCAGCAGCCTAGCGGGCAGGGCTAATGGAAAACTGTTTTTT.

This clonotype was counted ten times or more. The chain employs TRBV5-1 and TRBJ2-7; D is possibly TRBD2 (6 bases). The CDR3 sequence is 15 residues long. V lost 4 bases and J lost 3, with 17 bases in between. Germline CDR1 reads SGHRS; CDR2 reads YFSETQ. For the CDR3, the DNA is TGCGCCAGCAGCGGGACTGTTAGCGCACACTACGAGCAGTACTTC. It is translated as CASSGTVSAHYEQYF.

This sequence joins TRBV7-9 and TRBJ1-4; 12 nucleotides match TRBD1. Germline lookup yields CDR1 SEHNR and CDR2 FQNEAQ (reference sequence). This CDR3 is 16 amino acids long. V was clipped by 5 bases and J by 7 bases; unmatched bases: 8. The CDR3 DNA sequence: TGTGCCAGCAGCCGAGGTCCGGGACAGGGGGCTGAAAAACTGTTTTTT. Its translation is CASSRGPGQGAEKLFF.

This sequence joins TRBV3-1 and TRBJ2-2; maybe TRBD2 (5 bases). Germline values: CDR1 LGHDT, CDR2 YNNKEL (reference sequence). This CDR3 comprises 15 residues. V gave up 4 bases and J gave up 0 bases, with 9 bases separating them. DNA of the CDR3: TGTGCCAGCAGCCTAGACTACTCGAACACCGGGGAGCTGTTTTTT. Protein product: CASSLDYSNTGELFF.

The chain recombines TRBV4-3 with TRBJ2-3; D gene unclear. V lost 0 bases and J lost 0, with 10 bases in between. This CDR3 contains 16 residues. Germline CDR1 and CDR2: LGHNA and YSLEER. Here the CDR3 reads CASSQEPTPSTDTQYF. The DNA of the CDR3 is TGCGCCAGCAGCCAAGAACCTACGCCTAGCACAGATACGCAGTATTTT.